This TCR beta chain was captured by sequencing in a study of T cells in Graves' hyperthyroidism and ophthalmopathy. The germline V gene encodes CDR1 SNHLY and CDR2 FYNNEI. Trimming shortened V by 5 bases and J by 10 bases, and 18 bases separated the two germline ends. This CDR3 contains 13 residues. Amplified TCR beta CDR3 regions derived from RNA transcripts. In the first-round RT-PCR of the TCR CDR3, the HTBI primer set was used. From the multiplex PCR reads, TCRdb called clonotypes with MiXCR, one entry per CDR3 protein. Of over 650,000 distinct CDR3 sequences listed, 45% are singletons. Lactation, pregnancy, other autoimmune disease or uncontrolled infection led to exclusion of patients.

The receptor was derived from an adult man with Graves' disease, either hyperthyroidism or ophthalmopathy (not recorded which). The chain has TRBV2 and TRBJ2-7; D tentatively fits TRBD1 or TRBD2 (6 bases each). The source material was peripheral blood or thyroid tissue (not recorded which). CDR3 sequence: CASSLLLGGDQYF. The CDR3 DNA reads TGTGCCAGCAGTTTATTACTCGGGGGCGATCAGTACTTC.